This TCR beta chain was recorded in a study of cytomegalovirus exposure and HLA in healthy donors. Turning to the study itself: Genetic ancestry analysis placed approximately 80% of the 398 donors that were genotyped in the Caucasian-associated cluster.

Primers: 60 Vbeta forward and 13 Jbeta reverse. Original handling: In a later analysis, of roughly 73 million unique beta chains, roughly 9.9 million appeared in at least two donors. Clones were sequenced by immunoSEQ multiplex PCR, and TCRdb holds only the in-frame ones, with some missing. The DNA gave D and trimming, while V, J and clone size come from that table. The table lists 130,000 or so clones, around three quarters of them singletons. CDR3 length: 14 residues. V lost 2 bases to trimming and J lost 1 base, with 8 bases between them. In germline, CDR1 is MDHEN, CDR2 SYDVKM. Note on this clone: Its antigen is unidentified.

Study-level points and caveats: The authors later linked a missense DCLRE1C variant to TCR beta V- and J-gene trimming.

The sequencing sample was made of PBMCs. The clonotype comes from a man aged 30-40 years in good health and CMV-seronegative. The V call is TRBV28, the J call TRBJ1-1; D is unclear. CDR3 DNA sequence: TGTGCCAGCAGTTTAGAGGGAAGGAACACTGAAGCTTTCTTT. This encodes CASSLEGRNTEAFF.